The 23 T cell receptor beta chains listed next were all sequenced from one sample in a study of a mutant IDH1 vaccine in newly diagnosed glioma. These receptors have no known antigen. The sample's time point: week 47, end of study. Every vaccination contained 300 ug of the mutant IDH1 20-mer peptide and was paired with topical imiquimod. Sequenced by immunoSEQ multiplex PCR; TCRdb stores in-frame clones only, minus some. The sample contains about 24,000 clones, about 81% of which appear only once. The sample consisted of PBMCs, taken from a glioma patient whose treatment included an IDH1 peptide vaccine. Receptor source: a man aged 35 to 55 with glioma. Some clones in this sample may be carry-over from other donors' samples.

The chain uses TRBV28 and TRBJ1-2, with TRBD1 matching over 9 bases. The CDR3 sequence is 15 residues long. CDR1 is MDHEN, CDR2 SYDVKM, per germline. Unmatched junction bases numbered 6, after V lost 2 bases and J lost 5 bases. The CDR3 nucleotides are TGTGCCAGCAGTTTAAGTCCCGGGACAGGGTATGGCTACACCTTC. Amino acids: CASSLSPGTGYGYTF.

The CDR3 DNA reads TGTGCCTGGAGTGTGGACAACTCCTACGAGCAGTACTTC. Its translation: CAWSVDNSYEQYF. V and J are TRBV30 and TRBJ2-7, with D maybe TRBD1 (5 bases). Germline CDR1 reads GTSNPN; CDR2 reads SVGIG (reference sequence). This CDR3 comprises 13 residues. Trimming took 0 bases from V and 0 from J, leaving 6 bases between them. Combining the CDR3 with reference TRBV30 and TRBJ2-7 gives the whole variable domain SQTIHQWPATLVQPVGSPLSLECTVEGTSNPNLYWYRQAAGRGLQLLFYSVGIGQISSEVPQNLSASRPQDRQFILSSKKLLLSDSGFYLCAWSVDNSYEQYFGPGTRLTVT.

The CDR3 is CASSPRRGATEAFF. CDR3 sequence (DNA): TGTGCCAGCAGTCCCAGGAGGGGAGCGACTGAAGCTTTCTTT. V gene TRBV6-6 combines with J gene TRBJ1-1, with a possible D match to TRBD1 (5 bases). CDR1 and CDR2 (germline): MNHNY, SVGAGI (reference sequence). The CDR3 length is 14 residues. Trimming removed 5 bases at V and 5 bases at J, with 15 bases between.

J is TRBJ2-7 and V is TRBV11-2, with D possibly TRBD1 on 5 matching bases. V was shortened by 1 base and J by 3 bases, with 10 bases between the two germline ends. The germline V gene encodes CDR1 SGHAT and CDR2 FQNNGV. The CDR3 covers 14 residues. The CDR3 here is CASSLAGAFYEQYF. The CDR3, as DNA: TGTGCCAGCAGCTTAGCTGGGGCCTTCTACGAGCAGTACTTC. Together with reference TRBV11-2 and TRBJ2-7, the CDR3 gives the full variable domain: EAGVAQSPRYKIIEKRQSVAFWCNPISGHATLYWYQQILGQGPKLLIQFQNNGVVDDSQLPKDRFSAERLKGVDSTLKIQPAKLEDSAVYLCASSLAGAFYEQYFGPGTRLTVT.

This clone turned up a few times. The CDR3 DNA reads as TGTGCCAGCAGTGAAGAGGTGGGGCCCTCTGGAAACACCATATATTTT. This gives the protein CASSEEVGPSGNTIYF. The chain employs TRBV6-1 and TRBJ1-3; tentative D call: TRBD1 (5 bases). The germline CDR1 and CDR2 sequences are MNHNS and SASEGT. This CDR3 has 16 residues. The V end was cut by 1 base, the J end by 0 bases, with 10 bases between.

This rearrangement joins TRBV9 to TRBJ1-3; 7 bases match TRBD1. With V trimmed by 4 bases and J by 5 bases, 6 bases remained unmatched. Germline V gene lookup returns CDR1 SGDLS and CDR2 YYNGEE. The CDR3 is 14 residues long. The CDR3 reads CASSLTGARNTIYF. The CDR3, as DNA: TGTGCCAGCAGCTTAACAGGGGCTCGAAACACCATATATTTT.

The genes are TRBV29-1 and TRBJ1-1; D not certain. CDR1 and CDR2 (germline): SQVTM, ANQGSEA. This CDR3 has 12 residues. The V end lost 4 bases, the J end lost 5 bases, and 11 bases lay between the germline ends. The DNA for the CDR3 is TGCAGCGTTGGTTGGGTAACAACTGAAGCTTTCTTT. The encoded protein is CSVGWVTTEAFF.

The chain carries TRBV10-1 and TRBJ1-5, with D hard to call. The V gene lost 7 bases and the J gene lost 5 bases, with 12 bases spanning the gap. The CDR3 covers 13 residues. Germline V gene lookup returns CDR1 WNHNN and CDR2 SYGVQD (reference sequence). As DNA, the CDR3 is TGCGCCAGCATGGGAAAACTTGATCAGCCCCAGCATTTT. Its translation: CASMGKLDQPQHF.

This rearrangement joins TRBV19 to TRBJ2-3, with TRBD2 matching over 12 bases. This CDR3 contains 15 residues. Germline CDR1 and CDR2: LNHDA and SQIVND (reference sequence). Trimming took 4 bases from V and 8 from J; bases not matched to a gene: 7. This CDR3 is CASSTSGGASSTQYF. DNA of the CDR3: TGTGCCAGTAGTACTAGCGGGGGGGCGTCGAGTACGCAGTATTTT.

The V and J genes are TRBV4-1 and TRBJ2-6; no reliable D call. V was pared by 0 bases and J by 4 bases, with 10 bases between. The CDR3 spans 16 residues. Germline assignment: CDR1 MGHRA and CDR2 YSYEKL. The CDR3 reads CASSQDGVGGANVLTF. Written as DNA, the CDR3 is TGCGCCAGCAGCCAAGATGGTGTTGGAGGGGCCAACGTCCTGACTTTC.

The V call is TRBV5-1, the J call TRBJ2-7, with D uncertain. Germline assignment: CDR1 SGHRS and CDR2 YFSETQ. Between the trimmed V and J ends, which lost 4 bases and 5 bases, there was a span of 16 bases. The CDR3 is made up of 14 amino acids. CDR3 DNA: TGCGCCAGCAGCCTTGGTACGGCTGCCCACGAGCAGTACTTC. Translating it yields CASSLGTAAHEQYF.

The chain is built from TRBV25-1 and TRBJ1-4, with D unresolved. The V end was cut by 4 bases, the J end by 8 bases, with 8 bases between. Germline V gene data show CDR1 as MGHDK and CDR2 as SYGVNS. CDR3 length: 12 residues. CDR3 sequence reads: CASSGTPEKLFF. The CDR3 DNA reads as TGTGCCAGCAGTGGGACGCCCGAAAAACTGTTTTTT.

The count of this clone is one. This rearrangement joins TRBV30 to TRBJ1-5, with TRBD1 as a possible D gene (6 bases). Trimming removed 1 base from V and 3 bases from J, with 7 bases in between. The length of the CDR3 is 13 residues. Germline values: CDR1 GTSNPN, CDR2 SVGIG (reference sequence). The CDR3 DNA reads as TGTGCCTGGAGTGGACAGGTCAATCAGCCCCAGCATTTT. This translates into CAWSGQVNQPQHF.

The genes are TRBV4-1 and TRBJ1-4, with TRBD1 matching over 7 bases. Trimming removed 3 bases from V and 5 bases from J; junction bases left unmatched: 3. The germline V gene encodes CDR1 MGHRA and CDR2 YSYEKL. This CDR3 has 14 amino acids. The CDR3 region has the DNA TGCGCCAGCAGCCAGGGACAGCAGAATGAAAAACTGTTTTTT. It yields the protein CASSQGQQNEKLFF.

The V and J genes are TRBV7-2 and TRBJ1-2; possible D gene TRBD1, 6 bases. V lost 2 bases and J lost 4, with 17 bases in between. Germline-derived CDR1 and CDR2 are SGHTA and FQGNSA. The CDR3 length is 16 residues. The CDR3 loop reads CASSLSTGTRTYGYTF. The CDR3 coding sequence is TGTGCCAGCAGCTTAAGTACCGGGACAAGGACCTATGGCTACACCTTC.

The chain carries TRBV10-3 and TRBJ2-4, with TRBD2 identical over 12 bases. V shed 3 bases, J shed 2 bases, and the junction held 8 bases outside the gene matches. CDR3 size: 18 residues. Germline CDR1 ENHRY, CDR2 SYGVKD. CDR3 DNA: TGTGCCATCAGTGACCGACTAGCGGGGGATGCGACCAAAAACATTCAGTACTTC. It codes for CAISDRLAGDATKNIQYF.

The J gene is TRBJ2-4, the V gene TRBV7-2; 8 positions match TRBD1. The CDR3 is made up of 15 amino acids. CDR1 is SGHTA, CDR2 FQGNSA, per germline. With 4 bases clipped from V and 8 bases from J, the junction kept 10 bases outside the gene matches. The CDR3 region is CASSSQDREVYIQYF. In DNA form, the CDR3 reads TGTGCCAGCAGCTCTCAGGACAGGGAGGTTTACATTCAGTACTTC.

The J gene is TRBJ1-2, the V gene TRBV6-5, with 11 bases aligning to TRBD1. Losses at the gene ends were 0 bases for V and 7 bases for J; bases not matched to a gene: 7. The CDR3 is made up of 16 amino acids. Germline V gene data show CDR1 as MNHEY and CDR2 as SVGAGI. In nucleotides, the CDR3 is TGTGCCAGCAGTTACTCTCGGACAGGGGGCCTTCGTGGCTACACCTTC. Protein sequence: CASSYSRTGGLRGYTF.

The rearrangement uses TRBV7-9 and TRBJ1-1, with TRBD1 matching over 9 bases. The J segment lost 5 bases and the V segment lost 1 base, leaving 14 bases of the junction unmatched. This CDR3 is 18 amino acids long. From germline, CDR1 is SEHNR and CDR2 FQNEAQ (reference sequence). In nucleotides, the CDR3 is TGTGCCAGCAGCTTAGAAACAGGGGGCGTCGTCTCTCGGACTGAAGCTTTCTTT. Protein product: CASSLETGGVVSRTEAFF.

The chain joins TRBV2 to TRBJ1-2, with no clear D. Germline CDR1 is SNHLY and CDR2 is FYNNEI. Between the trimmed V and J ends, which lost 2 bases and 0 bases, there was a span of 7 bases. The CDR3 loop spans 14 amino acids. The CDR3 region has the DNA TGTGCCAGCAGTGAACTTTGGACTAACTATGGCTACACCTTC. Protein product: CASSELWTNYGYTF. Combining the CDR3 with reference TRBV2 and TRBJ1-2 gives the whole variable domain EPEVTQTPSHQVTQMGQEVILRCVPISNHLYFYWYRQILGQKVEFLVSFYNNEISEKSEIFDDQFSVERPDGSNFTLKIRSTKLEDSAMYFCASSELWTNYGYTFGSGTRLTVV.

The J gene is TRBJ2-3, the V gene TRBV5-4; a possible D gene is TRBD2 (5 bases). Per germline, CDR1 SGHNT and CDR2 YYREEE (reference sequence). V was pared by 2 bases and J by 1 base, with 8 bases between. This CDR3 region has 14 residues. The CDR3 sequence is CASSFDSGTDTQYF. CDR3 in DNA: TGTGCCAGCAGCTTTGATAGCGGCACAGATACGCAGTATTTT.

The chain combines TRBV5-1 with TRBJ2-4, with 8 bases fitting TRBD1. Per germline, CDR1 SGHRS and CDR2 YFSETQ. Trimming at V came to 4 bases and at J to 1 base, leaving 7 bases not matched to a gene. The CDR3 length is 16 residues. Written as DNA, the CDR3 is TGCGCCAGCAGCATCGACAGGGGTACTGCCAAAAACATTCAGTACTTC. Its translation: CASSIDRGTAKNIQYF.

The rearrangement uses TRBV2 and TRBJ2-7; D gene uncertain. The V and J ends lost 3 bases and 2 bases respectively, with 11 bases between them. The length of the CDR3 is 14 residues. CDR1 SNHLY and CDR2 FYNNEI come from the germline V gene. The CDR3 sequence is CASSDPPETYEQYF. CDR3 coding DNA: TGTGCCAGCAGTGACCCCCCGGAAACCTACGAGCAGTACTTC.